This T cell receptor beta chain was identified in a study of human T cells and chemical hapten exposure. Across the study: The variation in per-sample TCR yields arose mainly from small differences in pooled library volumes. Points from the study as a whole: TCRs above 1 in 1000 frequency stayed constant with DPC sensitization.

The CDR3 is 15 residues long. Trimming took off 0 bases at V and 0 bases at J, with 8 bases between the two ends. CDR1 is SGHRS, CDR2 YFSETQ, per germline. Individual cDNA molecules received unique molecular identifiers in the library. Under the authors' procedure: Counts of TCRs in each sample centred on a median of around 100,000 and extended from around 25,000 to 690,000. TCRdb redid the calling of the RACE reads with MiXCR, one entry per CDR3 protein. TCRdb's processing, not the authors' own work, is the source of the V and J calls. The sample has around 130,000 distinct CDR3 sequences, 8.5% to 9.5% seen once. This clonotype showed up just a few times. What it binds is not known. As for time point: healthy volunteer bleed at 2 weeks. It was from unfractionated whole blood that total RNA was extracted.

Sequencing was performed on whole blood. The clonotype comes from a male donor in good health. Some clones in this sample may be carry-over from other donors' samples. The V gene is TRBV5-1, the J gene TRBJ2-3; D is undetermined. CDR3 coding DNA: TGCGCCAGCAGCTTGGAGGATACTAGCACAGATACGCAGTATTTT. Its translation is CASSLEDTSTDTQYF. The variable domain in full, completed from reference TRBV5-1 and TRBJ2-3, reads KAGVTQTPRYLIKTRGQQVTLSCSPISGHRSVSWYQQTPGQGLQFLFEYFSETQRNKGNFPGRFSGRQFSNSRSEMNVSTLELGDSALYLCASSLEDTSTDTQYFGPGTRLTVL.